This is a list of T cell receptor beta chains from one sample in a study of CD8+CD57+ T cells in acquired aplastic anemia. Each CDR3 protein gets one entry after TCRdb re-called the reads with MiXCR. The table shows 200,000 to 250,000 distinct CDR3 sequences, with 34% occurring only once. Sequencing was performed on sorted CD4+, CD8+, or CD8+CD57+ T cells (not recorded which) from PBMCs. The receptors originated from a human donor in good health, serving as a control. Both conserved end residues are part of each CDR3. Fields, in order: clone size, V gene, J gene, D gene, CDR3 protein, CDR3 DNA. A D gene is named only where the DNA matches it firmly. Rows may omit the clone size; those that give it use once, few, many or a size class.

clone_size: many; v_call: TRBV15; j_call: TRBJ1-2; d_call: TRBD1; cdr3_aa: CATSRGTAPIGGYTF; cdr3_nt: TGTGCCACCAGCAGGGGGACAGCCCCTATAGGGGGCTACACCTTC
clone_size: many; v_call: TRBV2; j_call: TRBJ1-1; d_call: -; cdr3_aa: CASIPSGGSATEAFF; cdr3_nt: TGTGCCAGCATCCCCTCGGGTGGGTCGGCCACTGAAGCTTTCTTT
clone_size: many; v_call: TRBV19; j_call: TRBJ1-5; d_call: TRBD1; cdr3_aa: CASSEGTGGLSNQPQHF; cdr3_nt: TGTGCCAGTAGTGAGGGGACAGGAGGCCTGAGCAATCAGCCCCAGCATTTT
clone_size: many; v_call: TRBV10-3; j_call: TRBJ1-5; d_call: -; cdr3_aa: CAISPQGGNQPQHF; cdr3_nt: TGTGCCATCAGTCCCCAAGGAGGCAATCAGCCCCAGCATTTT
clone_size: few; v_call: TRBV11-2; j_call: TRBJ2-2; d_call: TRBD1; cdr3_aa: CASSTHRDRGTGELFF; cdr3_nt: TGTGCCAGCAGTACCCACCGGGACAGGGGCACCGGGGAGCTGTTTTTT
clone_size: -; v_call: TRBV5-8; j_call: TRBJ1-5; d_call: -; cdr3_aa: CASRYQGQGNQPQHF; cdr3_nt: TGTGCCAGCAGATATCAGGGTCAGGGCAATCAGCCCCAGCATTTT
clone_size: -; v_call: TRBV20-1; j_call: TRBJ2-2; d_call: TRBD2; cdr3_aa: CSARGGLAGTGELFF; cdr3_nt: TGCAGTGCTAGAGGTGGACTAGCGGGGACCGGGGAGCTGTTTTTT
clone_size: -; v_call: TRBV15; j_call: TRBJ1-5; d_call: -; cdr3_aa: CATSRDGNNQPQHF; cdr3_nt: TGTGCCACCAGCAGAGACGGAAACAATCAGCCCCAGCATTTT
clone_size: -; v_call: TRBV3-1; j_call: TRBJ2-5; d_call: TRBD1; cdr3_aa: CASSATGGVWETQYF; cdr3_nt: TGTGCCAGCAGCGCGACAGGGGGCGTGTGGGAGACCCAGTACTTC
clone_size: -; v_call: TRBV19; j_call: TRBJ2-7; d_call: -; cdr3_aa: CATSKRRSSYEQYF; cdr3_nt: TGTGCCACTTCAAAGCGGAGAAGCTCCTACGAGCAGTACTTC
clone_size: many; v_call: TRBV5-5; j_call: TRBJ2-7; d_call: TRBD2; cdr3_aa: CASSLIGLAEQYF; cdr3_nt: TGTGCCAGCAGCCTCATCGGACTAGCGGAGCAGTACTTC
clone_size: -; v_call: TRBV7-3; j_call: TRBJ2-5; d_call: TRBD2; cdr3_aa: CASSSGTSGGETQYF; cdr3_nt: TGCGCCAGCAGCTCCGGGACTAGCGGGGGAGAGACCCAGTACTTC
clone_size: many; v_call: TRBV29-1; j_call: TRBJ1-1; d_call: -; cdr3_aa: CSVSTTGATEAFF; cdr3_nt: TGCAGCGTCTCCACGACAGGAGCGACTGAAGCTTTCTTT
clone_size: few; v_call: TRBV30; j_call: TRBJ1-1; d_call: -; cdr3_aa: CAWSVGRSNTEAFF; cdr3_nt: TGTGCCTGGAGTGTGGGCAGATCAAACACTGAAGCTTTCTTT
clone_size: -; v_call: TRBV20-1; j_call: TRBJ2-5; d_call: -; cdr3_aa: CSATLAETAEETQYF; cdr3_nt: TGCAGTGCTACTCTAGCCGAGACGGCGGAGGAGACCCAGTACTTC
clone_size: -; v_call: TRBV3-1; j_call: TRBJ1-2; d_call: -; cdr3_aa: CASSQDPQKVYGYTF; cdr3_nt: TGTGCCAGCAGCCAAGACCCCCAGAAGGTCTATGGCTACACCTTC
clone_size: many; v_call: TRBV7-2; j_call: TRBJ2-7; d_call: -; cdr3_aa: CASSLGGDYEQYF; cdr3_nt: TGTGCCAGCAGCCTTGGGGGCGACTACGAGCAGTACTTC
clone_size: -; v_call: TRBV3-1; j_call: TRBJ1-1; d_call: TRBD1; cdr3_aa: CASSQQGVSTEAFF; cdr3_nt: TGTGCCAGCAGCCAACAGGGGGTTAGCACTGAAGCTTTCTTT
clone_size: many; v_call: TRBV20-1; j_call: TRBJ1-2; d_call: -; cdr3_aa: CSARDPIQTGRGYTF; cdr3_nt: TGCAGTGCTAGAGACCCGATCCAGACAGGCCGAGGCTACACCTTC
clone_size: many; v_call: TRBV7-3; j_call: TRBJ2-7; d_call: -; cdr3_aa: CASSSHGRKRF; cdr3_nt: TGTGCCAGCAGCTCGCACGGGAGAAAACGCTTC
clone_size: many; v_call: TRBV10-3; j_call: TRBJ2-7; d_call: -; cdr3_aa: CAISDNGGSGLSYEQYF; cdr3_nt: TGTGCCATCAGTGACAATGGGGGGAGCGGGTTGTCCTACGAGCAGTACTTC
clone_size: -; v_call: TRBV10-3; j_call: TRBJ2-5; d_call: TRBD2; cdr3_aa: CAISESIIAGGRFQETQYF; cdr3_nt: TGTGCCATCAGTGAGTCGATCATAGCGGGGGGGCGTTTCCAAGAGACCCAGTACTTC
clone_size: many; v_call: TRBV7-2; j_call: TRBJ2-7; d_call: TRBD2; cdr3_aa: CASSLVAGVTYEQYF; cdr3_nt: TGTGCCAGCAGCTTAGTGGCGGGAGTTACCTACGAGCAGTACTTC
clone_size: -; v_call: TRBV24-1; j_call: TRBJ1-3; d_call: -; cdr3_aa: CATSEGLGNTTYF; cdr3_nt: TGTGCCACCAGTGAGGGCCTCGGAAACACCACATATTTT
clone_size: -; v_call: TRBV19; j_call: TRBJ1-1; d_call: TRBD1; cdr3_aa: CASRRDSRPRNTEAFF; cdr3_nt: TGTGCCAGTAGGAGGGACAGCAGACCCCGGAACACTGAAGCTTTCTTT
clone_size: -; v_call: TRBV5-1; j_call: TRBJ2-7; d_call: -; cdr3_aa: CASSIADIVHEQYF; cdr3_nt: TGCGCCAGCAGCATAGCGGATATTGTGCACGAGCAGTACTTC
clone_size: many; v_call: TRBV20-1; j_call: TRBJ2-7; d_call: TRBD1; cdr3_aa: CSARDWSGTGTEQYF; cdr3_nt: TGCAGTGCTAGAGATTGGTCCGGGACAGGAACCGAGCAGTACTTC
clone_size: -; v_call: TRBV13; j_call: TRBJ1-1; d_call: -; cdr3_aa: CASSLGAPGPEAFF; cdr3_nt: TGTGCCAGCAGCTTAGGGGCCCCGGGTCCTGAAGCTTTCTTT
clone_size: many; v_call: TRBV10-3; j_call: TRBJ2-1; d_call: TRBD2; cdr3_aa: CAIKSGEDNEQFF; cdr3_nt: TGTGCCATCAAGAGCGGGGAGGATAATGAGCAGTTCTTC
clone_size: -; v_call: TRBV9; j_call: TRBJ1-2; d_call: -; cdr3_aa: CASSVAGGANYGYTF; cdr3_nt: TGTGCCAGTAGCGTAGCGGGGGGGGCTAACTATGGCTACACCTTC
clone_size: -; v_call: TRBV2; j_call: TRBJ1-6; d_call: -; cdr3_aa: CARPYRDSPLHF; cdr3_nt: TGTGCTAGACCATATCGGGATTCACCCCTCCACTTT
clone_size: many; v_call: TRBV5-1; j_call: TRBJ2-7; d_call: TRBD1; cdr3_aa: CASSLAAGQGGDEQYF; cdr3_nt: TGCGCCAGCAGCTTGGCGGCGGGACAGGGTGGCGACGAGCAGTACTTC
clone_size: -; v_call: TRBV7-2; j_call: TRBJ2-3; d_call: TRBD1; cdr3_aa: CASSLSCGTGGDTQYF; cdr3_nt: TGTGCCAGCAGCTTAAGTTGCGGGACAGGTGGAGATACGCAGTATTTT
clone_size: once; v_call: TRBV12-3/TRBV12-4; j_call: TRBJ2-7; d_call: -; cdr3_aa: CASRRSYEQYF; cdr3_nt: TGTGCCAGCAGGCGTAGCTACGAGCAGTACTTC
clone_size: -; v_call: TRBV6-1; j_call: TRBJ2-2; d_call: -; cdr3_aa: CASSPMTHLDHTGELFF; cdr3_nt: TGTGCCAGCAGTCCGATGACACACTTGGACCACACCGGGGAGCTGTTTTTT
clone_size: -; v_call: TRBV19; j_call: TRBJ2-5; d_call: TRBD2; cdr3_aa: CASRYLGLAVGGETQYF; cdr3_nt: TGTGCCAGTAGATATTTGGGACTAGCGGTTGGGGGAGAGACCCAGTACTTC
clone_size: many; v_call: TRBV11-2; j_call: TRBJ2-3; d_call: TRBD1; cdr3_aa: CASSLVPLTGTGTDTQYF; cdr3_nt: TGTGCCAGCAGCTTAGTTCCCCTAACCGGGACAGGCACAGATACGCAGTATTTT
clone_size: many; v_call: TRBV5-1; j_call: TRBJ2-5; d_call: TRBD2; cdr3_aa: CASSGTSGGQGTQYF; cdr3_nt: TGCGCCAGCAGCGGGACTAGCGGGGGCCAGGGGACCCAGTACTTC
clone_size: few; v_call: TRBV5-1; j_call: TRBJ2-1; d_call: TRBD2; cdr3_aa: CASSLAGLAGLTSSYNEQFF; cdr3_nt: TGCGCCAGCAGCTTGGCCGGGCTAGCGGGACTTACAAGCTCCTACAATGAGCAGTTCTTC
clone_size: -; v_call: TRBV10-3; j_call: TRBJ1-3; d_call: -; cdr3_aa: CASSYTGLANAIYF; cdr3_nt: TGTGCCAGCAGTTACACAGGGCTTGCAAACGCCATATATTTT
clone_size: -; v_call: TRBV20-1; j_call: TRBJ1-1; d_call: TRBD1; cdr3_aa: CSAPTGANTEAFF; cdr3_nt: TGCAGTGCTCCTACAGGGGCCAACACTGAAGCTTTCTTT
clone_size: few; v_call: TRBV20-1; j_call: TRBJ2-7; d_call: TRBD2; cdr3_aa: CSARGTSGGVVMSYEQYF; cdr3_nt: TGCAGTGCTAGGGGGACTAGCGGGGGAGTCGTAATGTCCTACGAGCAGTACTTC
clone_size: -; v_call: TRBV19; j_call: TRBJ1-1; d_call: -; cdr3_aa: CASRPQGMNTEAFF; cdr3_nt: TGTGCCAGTAGGCCTCAGGGGATGAACACTGAAGCTTTCTTT
clone_size: -; v_call: TRBV20-1; j_call: TRBJ2-1; d_call: -; cdr3_aa: CSARDRLGTYNEQLF; cdr3_nt: TGCAGTGCTAGAGATCGGCTCGGCACCTACAATGAGCAGCTCTTC
clone_size: many; v_call: TRBV2; j_call: TRBJ1-2; d_call: -; cdr3_aa: CASSERTFDYGYTF; cdr3_nt: TGTGCCAGCAGTGAACGGACCTTTGACTATGGCTACACCTTC
clone_size: few; v_call: TRBV2; j_call: TRBJ2-7; d_call: -; cdr3_aa: CASSFLSWDGTYEQYF; cdr3_nt: TGTGCCAGCAGTTTTCTCTCTTGGGACGGAACCTACGAGCAGTACTTC
clone_size: -; v_call: TRBV5-1; j_call: TRBJ1-1; d_call: -; cdr3_aa: CASSSPSVGKNTEAFF; cdr3_nt: TGCGCCAGCAGCTCCCCCTCGGTAGGGAAGAACACTGAAGCTTTCTTT
clone_size: many; v_call: TRBV20-1; j_call: TRBJ2-1; d_call: TRBD2; cdr3_aa: CSARDNSGSSYNEQFF; cdr3_nt: TGCAGTGCTAGAGACAATAGCGGGAGTTCCTACAATGAGCAGTTCTTC
clone_size: few; v_call: TRBV29-1; j_call: TRBJ1-1; d_call: -; cdr3_aa: CSVVRAQPEAFF; cdr3_nt: TGCAGCGTTGTAAGGGCACAACCTGAAGCTTTCTTT
clone_size: few; v_call: TRBV3-1; j_call: TRBJ1-1; d_call: TRBD1; cdr3_aa: CASSQENRGNTEAFF; cdr3_nt: TGTGCCAGCAGCCAAGAGAACAGGGGGAACACTGAAGCTTTCTTT
clone_size: -; v_call: TRBV19; j_call: TRBJ2-2; d_call: TRBD2; cdr3_aa: CASSPGLAGITGELFF; cdr3_nt: TGTGCCAGTAGCCCAGGACTAGCGGGGATTACCGGGGAGCTGTTTTTT
clone_size: -; v_call: TRBV29-1; j_call: TRBJ2-1; d_call: -; cdr3_aa: CSGGEGAIYNEQSF; cdr3_nt: TGCAGTGGGGGGGAGGGGGCGATTTACAATGAGCAGTCCTTC
clone_size: few; v_call: TRBV5-1; j_call: TRBJ1-4; d_call: -; cdr3_aa: CASSFGDGETNEKLFF; cdr3_nt: TGCGCCAGCAGCTTCGGAGACGGGGAAACTAATGAAAAACTGTTTTTT
clone_size: once; v_call: TRBV5-1; j_call: TRBJ1-1; d_call: -; cdr3_aa: CTSSFQGMTEAFF; cdr3_nt: TGCACCAGCAGCTTTCAGGGTATGACTGAAGCTTTCTTT
clone_size: once; v_call: TRBV11-3; j_call: TRBJ1-2; d_call: TRBD1; cdr3_aa: CASSSGQGAQTF; cdr3_nt: TGTGCCAGCAGTTCCGGACAGGGGGCGCAAACCTTC